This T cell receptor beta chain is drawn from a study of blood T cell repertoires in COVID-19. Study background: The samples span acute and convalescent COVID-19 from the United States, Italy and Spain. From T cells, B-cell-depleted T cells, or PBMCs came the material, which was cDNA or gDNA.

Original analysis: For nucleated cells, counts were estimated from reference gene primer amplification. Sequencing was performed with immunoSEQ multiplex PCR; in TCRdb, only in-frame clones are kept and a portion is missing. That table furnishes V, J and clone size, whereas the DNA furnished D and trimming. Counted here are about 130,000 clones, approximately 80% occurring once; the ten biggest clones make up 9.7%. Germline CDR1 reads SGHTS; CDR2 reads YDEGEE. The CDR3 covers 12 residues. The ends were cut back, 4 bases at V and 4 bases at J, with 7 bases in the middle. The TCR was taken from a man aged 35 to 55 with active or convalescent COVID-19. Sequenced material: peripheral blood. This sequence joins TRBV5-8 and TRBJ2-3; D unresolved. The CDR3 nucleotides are TGTGCCAGCAGCCCCCTTCCAGATACGCAGTATTTT. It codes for CASSPLPDTQYF.